This T cell receptor beta chain was profiled in a study of monozygotic twins with inflammatory bowel disease. Overall study results and limits: Versus healthy twins, IBD patients showed fewer clonotypes shared with others, especially with disease activity. The study supported no single strong signal or clonotype linked to IBD.

Germline V gives CDR1 SGHTA, CDR2 FQGTGA. The CDR3 length is 15 residues. Turning to this clonotype: Its antigen is unidentified.

Whole blood, unsorted for T cells, was the source of total RNA. TCRdb reanalyzed the 5' RACE reads, giving one entry per CDR3 protein sequence and no DNA. The sample shows about 450,000 distinct CDR3 sequences, and about 2.2% sits with its ten largest clones. This chain links TRBV7-3 with TRBJ2-3; TCRdb proposes TRBD1, but this gene call is untestable without DNA. This clonotype was obtained from a human donor with ulcerative colitis or Crohn's disease, or a healthy co-twin of an affected twin (not recorded which). The sequencing sample was made of blood. CDR3 in amino acids: CASRRGGQQGDTQYF.